This is a list of T cell receptor beta chains from one sample in a study of OX40 agonist ivuxolimab in advanced cancers. Sequencing used immunoSEQ multiplex PCR; TCRdb keeps in-frame clones, though not all of them. The sample lists around 80,000 clones, about nine tenths occurring once. The sample consisted of CD4+ or CD8+ T cells sorted from blood, taken in a trial of the OX40 agonist ivuxolimab. The receptors shown here come from an adult with an advanced solid tumor such as melanoma, head and neck, liver or kidney cancer. The CDR3 runs from the conserved cysteine through the conserved F or W. Each record gives: D gene, clone size, V gene, CDR3 length, J gene, CDR3 protein, CDR3 DNA. A D gene is named only where the DNA matches it firmly. Clone sizes are given selectively: once, few, many, or a class where the clone is expanded.

D gene: TRBD2; clone size: -; V gene: TRBV5-1; CDR3 length: 16; J gene: TRBJ2-5; CDR3 protein: CASSPRLAQYQETQYF; CDR3 DNA: TGCGCCAGCAGCCCCAGACTAGCGCAGTACCAAGAGACCCAGTACTTC
D gene: -; clone size: -; V gene: TRBV14; CDR3 length: 15; J gene: TRBJ2-3; CDR3 protein: CASSQDRDFTDTQYF; CDR3 DNA: TGTGCCAGCAGCCAAGATCGAGACTTCACAGATACGCAGTATTTT
D gene: -; clone size: few; V gene: TRBV2; CDR3 length: 12; J gene: TRBJ1-6; CDR3 protein: CASTRNHRALHF; CDR3 DNA: TGTGCCAGCACTCGAAACCACAGGGCCCTCCACTTT
D gene: TRBD2; clone size: once; V gene: TRBV4-1; CDR3 length: 17; J gene: TRBJ2-1; CDR3 protein: CASSQDKGGTRGIEQFF; CDR3 DNA: TGCGCCAGCAGCCAAGATAAAGGCGGGACTAGGGGAATTGAGCAGTTCTTC
D gene: -; clone size: -; V gene: TRBV27; CDR3 length: 17; J gene: TRBJ1-1; CDR3 protein: CASSLGPATIISSEAFF; CDR3 DNA: TGTGCCAGCAGTTTGGGTCCCGCTACGATAATTTCTTCTGAAGCTTTCTTT
D gene: -; clone size: -; V gene: TRBV5-5; CDR3 length: 18; J gene: TRBJ2-7; CDR3 protein: CASSSIGTDYKGFYEQYF; CDR3 DNA: TGTGCCAGCAGCTCGATTGGGACGGACTACAAGGGGTTTTACGAGCAGTACTTC
D gene: TRBD1; clone size: few; V gene: TRBV5-6; CDR3 length: 15; J gene: TRBJ2-1; CDR3 protein: CASSYQTGLSNEQFF; CDR3 DNA: TGTGCCAGCAGCTATCAGACAGGGTTGAGCAATGAGCAGTTCTTC
D gene: TRBD2; clone size: -; V gene: TRBV2; CDR3 length: 14; J gene: TRBJ2-3; CDR3 protein: CAGNLAGVTDTQYF; CDR3 DNA: TGTGCCGGAAACCTAGCGGGGGTGACAGATACGCAGTATTTT
D gene: -; clone size: -; V gene: TRBV2; CDR3 length: 15; J gene: TRBJ1-2; CDR3 protein: CASSLHPGLFGGYTF; CDR3 DNA: TGTGCCAGCAGTCTCCATCCGGGACTATTTGGTGGCTACACCTTC
D gene: -; clone size: -; V gene: TRBV12-5; CDR3 length: 16; J gene: TRBJ1-6; CDR3 protein: CASLSAQAGARSPLHF; CDR3 DNA: TGTGCTAGTCTGTCGGCCCAGGCAGGGGCAAGATCACCCCTCCACTTT
D gene: TRBD2; clone size: -; V gene: TRBV28; CDR3 length: 14; J gene: TRBJ2-1; CDR3 protein: CATQGSGRLNEQFF; CDR3 DNA: TGTGCCACCCAAGGTAGCGGGAGGCTCAATGAGCAGTTCTTC
D gene: TRBD1; clone size: -; V gene: TRBV2; CDR3 length: 15; J gene: TRBJ2-3; CDR3 protein: CASSPDRDSTDTQYF; CDR3 DNA: TGTGCCAGCAGCCCCGACAGGGATAGCACAGATACGCAGTATTTT
D gene: -; clone size: -; V gene: TRBV4-2; CDR3 length: 15; J gene: TRBJ1-2; CDR3 protein: CASSQDYGGNYGYTF; CDR3 DNA: TGTGCCAGCAGCCAAGATTATGGCGGTAACTATGGCTACACCTTC
D gene: -; clone size: once; V gene: TRBV30; CDR3 length: 13; J gene: TRBJ2-7; CDR3 protein: CAWTTPGRDEQYF; CDR3 DNA: TGTGCCTGGACCACACCGGGCCGTGACGAGCAGTACTTC
D gene: -; clone size: once; V gene: TRBV5-1; CDR3 length: 16; J gene: TRBJ2-7; CDR3 protein: CASSPGRAAGSYEQYF; CDR3 DNA: TGCGCCAGCAGCCCCGGGCGGGCGGCGGGGAGCTACGAGCAGTACTTC
D gene: -; clone size: -; V gene: TRBV28; CDR3 length: 15; J gene: TRBJ2-1; CDR3 protein: CASSPPFGSYNEQFF; CDR3 DNA: TGTGCCAGCAGCCCTCCTTTTGGCTCCTACAATGAGCAGTTCTTC
D gene: TRBD1; clone size: -; V gene: TRBV5-4; CDR3 length: 16; J gene: TRBJ1-2; CDR3 protein: CASSPGQIAVAAGYTF; CDR3 DNA: TGTGCCAGCAGCCCGGGACAGATAGCAGTGGCGGCTGGCTACACCTTC
D gene: TRBD2; clone size: few; V gene: TRBV6-1; CDR3 length: 23; J gene: TRBJ2-7; CDR3 protein: CASSEAGRVLGEGMREGLDEQYF; CDR3 DNA: TGTGCCAGCAGTGAAGCGGGGAGAGTGTTAGGAGAGGGAATGCGGGAGGGCCTCGACGAGCAGTACTTC
D gene: TRBD2; clone size: -; V gene: TRBV6-4; CDR3 length: 17; J gene: TRBJ2-2; CDR3 protein: CAIPPTLAGVDTGELFF; CDR3 DNA: TGTGCCATCCCACCCACACTAGCGGGAGTTGACACCGGGGAGCTGTTTTTT
D gene: -; clone size: -; V gene: TRBV28; CDR3 length: 13; J gene: TRBJ1-2; CDR3 protein: CASRSGRAPGYTF; CDR3 DNA: TGTGCCAGCCGATCAGGACGGGCGCCTGGCTACACCTTC
D gene: -; clone size: -; V gene: TRBV25-1; CDR3 length: 15; J gene: TRBJ1-4; CDR3 protein: CASSEEGTTNEKLFF; CDR3 DNA: TGTGCCAGCAGTGAAGAGGGGACAACTAATGAAAAACTGTTTTTT
D gene: TRBD2; clone size: -; V gene: TRBV5-6; CDR3 length: 14; J gene: TRBJ2-5; CDR3 protein: CASSFGGSQETQYF; CDR3 DNA: TGTGCCAGCAGCTTCGGCGGGAGCCAAGAGACCCAGTACTTC
D gene: TRBD1; clone size: -; V gene: TRBV11-2; CDR3 length: 15; J gene: TRBJ1-2; CDR3 protein: CASSLVTGGFYGYTF; CDR3 DNA: TGTGCCAGCAGCTTAGTGACAGGGGGATTCTATGGCTACACCTTC
D gene: -; clone size: -; V gene: TRBV7-9; CDR3 length: 14; J gene: TRBJ2-1; CDR3 protein: CASSFSEGASEQFF; CDR3 DNA: TGTGCCAGCAGCTTTTCTGAGGGAGCTAGTGAGCAGTTCTTC
D gene: TRBD1; clone size: -; V gene: TRBV19; CDR3 length: 14; J gene: TRBJ1-2; CDR3 protein: CASSIETGGRGYTF; CDR3 DNA: TGTGCCAGTAGTATAGAGACAGGGGGCCGGGGCTACACCTTC
D gene: TRBD1; clone size: -; V gene: TRBV30; CDR3 length: 13; J gene: TRBJ1-5; CDR3 protein: CACGQGNNQPQHF; CDR3 DNA: TGTGCCTGCGGACAGGGTAACAATCAGCCCCAGCATTTT
D gene: -; clone size: many; V gene: TRBV6-1; CDR3 length: 14; J gene: TRBJ1-1; CDR3 protein: CASSNRAPRSEAFF; CDR3 DNA: TGTGCCAGCAGTAACCGGGCCCCGAGGTCAGAAGCTTTCTTT
D gene: -; clone size: once; V gene: TRBV6-1; CDR3 length: 14; J gene: TRBJ2-1; CDR3 protein: CASSREGLANEQFF; CDR3 DNA: TGTGCCAGCAGTCGGGAAGGATTAGCCAATGAGCAGTTCTTC
D gene: -; clone size: -; V gene: TRBV6-6; CDR3 length: 14; J gene: TRBJ1-6; CDR3 protein: CASRSGGPNSPLHF; CDR3 DNA: TGTGCCAGCAGGTCCGGAGGTCCTAATTCACCCCTCCACTTT
D gene: -; clone size: -; V gene: TRBV2; CDR3 length: 14; J gene: TRBJ1-2; CDR3 protein: CASSEVSRAARYTF; CDR3 DNA: TGTGCCAGCAGTGAAGTGTCCCGGGCCGCCCGCTACACCTTC
D gene: TRBD1; clone size: -; V gene: TRBV5-1; CDR3 length: 15; J gene: TRBJ2-7; CDR3 protein: CASSPGTGGAYEQYF; CDR3 DNA: TGCGCCAGCAGCCCAGGGACAGGGGGAGCCTACGAGCAGTACTTC
D gene: -; clone size: once; V gene: TRBV6-1; CDR3 length: 14; J gene: TRBJ2-5; CDR3 protein: CASSQGSGQETQYF; CDR3 DNA: TGTGCCAGCAGCCAGGGGTCGGGGCAAGAGACCCAGTACTTC
D gene: -; clone size: -; V gene: TRBV30; CDR3 length: 17; J gene: TRBJ1-2; CDR3 protein: CAWSSTRAKNSNYGYTF; CDR3 DNA: TGTGCCTGGAGTTCGACAAGGGCCAAGAATTCCAACTATGGCTACACCTTC
D gene: -; clone size: few; V gene: TRBV19; CDR3 length: 13; J gene: TRBJ1-1; CDR3 protein: CASSRRGNTEAFF; CDR3 DNA: TGTGCCAGTAGTAGGCGAGGGAACACTGAAGCTTTCTTT
D gene: -; clone size: -; V gene: TRBV30; CDR3 length: 15; J gene: TRBJ1-4; CDR3 protein: CAWNSKTATNEKLFF; CDR3 DNA: TGTGCCTGGAATAGCAAGACTGCAACTAATGAAAAACTGTTTTTT
D gene: TRBD1; clone size: once; V gene: TRBV7-8; CDR3 length: 13; J gene: TRBJ1-2; CDR3 protein: CASSFGTGDGYTF; CDR3 DNA: TGTGCCAGCAGCTTCGGGACAGGGGATGGCTACACCTTC
D gene: -; clone size: -; V gene: TRBV28; CDR3 length: 15; J gene: TRBJ1-1; CDR3 protein: CASSLYGGNSAEAFF; CDR3 DNA: TGTGCCAGCAGTTTATACGGGGGTAATAGTGCTGAAGCTTTCTTT
D gene: -; clone size: -; V gene: TRBV19; CDR3 length: 13; J gene: TRBJ1-5; CDR3 protein: CASNQGIHQPQHF; CDR3 DNA: TGTGCCAGTAACCAAGGGATTCATCAGCCCCAGCATTTT
D gene: -; clone size: once; V gene: TRBV30; CDR3 length: 11; J gene: TRBJ1-1; CDR3 protein: CAWSEKLEAFF; CDR3 DNA: TGTGCCTGGAGTGAAAAACTTGAAGCTTTCTTT
D gene: -; clone size: -; V gene: TRBV5-1; CDR3 length: 13; J gene: TRBJ1-1; CDR3 protein: CASSLGPGAEAFF; CDR3 DNA: TGCGCCAGCAGCTTGGGGCCGGGCGCTGAAGCTTTCTTT
D gene: -; clone size: -; V gene: TRBV18; CDR3 length: 13; J gene: TRBJ2-5; CDR3 protein: CASSPGLKETQYF; CDR3 DNA: TGTGCCAGCTCACCCGGGCTTAAAGAGACCCAGTACTTC
D gene: -; clone size: -; V gene: TRBV12-5; CDR3 length: 15; J gene: TRBJ1-4; CDR3 protein: CASGFSSFTNEKLFF; CDR3 DNA: TGTGCTAGTGGTTTCTCCAGTTTTACGAATGAAAAACTGTTTTTT
D gene: TRBD1; clone size: -; V gene: TRBV5-6; CDR3 length: 15; J gene: TRBJ1-2; CDR3 protein: CASSARDRGFDGYTF; CDR3 DNA: TGTGCCAGCAGCGCAAGGGACAGGGGGTTCGATGGCTACACCTTC
D gene: -; clone size: -; V gene: TRBV6-5; CDR3 length: 14; J gene: TRBJ1-1; CDR3 protein: CASRTTGRNTEAFF; CDR3 DNA: TGTGCCAGCAGAACCACAGGGAGGAACACTGAAGCTTTCTTT
D gene: -; clone size: -; V gene: TRBV7-8; CDR3 length: 15; J gene: TRBJ2-1; CDR3 protein: CASRSSVGTYNEQFF; CDR3 DNA: TGTGCCAGCAGATCTTCGGTCGGAACCTACAATGAGCAGTTCTTC